Listed below are T cell receptor beta chains from one sample, sequenced in a study of blood T cell repertoires in COVID-19. Only in-frame clones appear in the TCRdb table, and some are missing; sequencing was by immunoSEQ multiplex PCR. This sample has fewer than 250,000 clones, with about 83% found just once. Sequencing input: peripheral blood. All receptors derive from a human donor in a cohort sampled during active COVID-19. CDR3s include the opening cysteine and the closing phenylalanine or tryptophan. Each record gives: V gene, CDR3 length, J gene, D gene, clone size, CDR3 protein, CDR3 DNA. A D gene is named only where the DNA matches it firmly. Expanded clones are given a class, and other clones once, few, many or no size at all.

V gene: TRBV6-1; CDR3 length: 13; J gene: TRBJ2-5; D gene: NA; clone size: NA; CDR3 protein: CASSEASSSAQYF; CDR3 DNA: TGTGCCAGCAGTGAAGCATCAAGCTCGGCCCAGTACTTC
V gene: TRBV3-1/TRBV3-2; CDR3 length: 14; J gene: TRBJ2-4; D gene: NA; clone size: NA; CDR3 protein: CASSHTTRKNIQYF; CDR3 DNA: TGTGCCAGCAGCCATACAACCCGCAAAAACATTCAGTACTTC
V gene: TRBV7-9; CDR3 length: 15; J gene: TRBJ2-2; D gene: NA; clone size: NA; CDR3 protein: CASSRLGVTTGELFF; CDR3 DNA: TGTGCCAGCAGCAGGTTAGGGGTAACTACCGGGGAGCTGTTTTTT
V gene: TRBV5-1; CDR3 length: 12; J gene: TRBJ1-1; D gene: NA; clone size: NA; CDR3 protein: CASTQAEGPEVF; CDR3 DNA: TGCGCCAGCACTCAGGCCGAGGGCCCAGAGGTCTTT
V gene: TRBV4-1; CDR3 length: 19; J gene: TRBJ2-1; D gene: TRBD2; clone size: NA; CDR3 protein: CASALSPIGLAGGPVEQFF; CDR3 DNA: TGCGCCAGCGCCCTTTCCCCCATCGGACTAGCGGGAGGGCCGGTTGAGCAGTTCTTC
V gene: TRBV11-2; CDR3 length: 13; J gene: TRBJ2-5; D gene: NA; clone size: NA; CDR3 protein: CASSLEDGETQYF; CDR3 DNA: TGTGCCAGCAGCTTGGAGGATGGGGAGACCCAGTACTTC
V gene: TRBV19; CDR3 length: 15; J gene: TRBJ2-3; D gene: TRBD2; clone size: NA; CDR3 protein: CASSPTSGARDTQYF; CDR3 DNA: TGTGCCAGTAGCCCAACTAGCGGGGCAAGAGATACGCAGTATTTT
V gene: TRBV7-2; CDR3 length: 17; J gene: TRBJ2-5; D gene: TRBD2; clone size: NA; CDR3 protein: CASSSPAGSGSFETQYF; CDR3 DNA: TGTGCCAGCAGCTCTCCGGCGGGTAGCGGGAGTTTTGAGACCCAGTACTTC
V gene: TRBV10-3; CDR3 length: 13; J gene: TRBJ2-7; D gene: TRBD1; clone size: NA; CDR3 protein: CAISQTGVREQYF; CDR3 DNA: TGTGCCATCAGTCAGACAGGGGTGCGCGAGCAGTACTTC
V gene: TRBV6-5; CDR3 length: 15; J gene: TRBJ1-4; D gene: TRBD1; clone size: NA; CDR3 protein: CASRIQGTTNEKLFF; CDR3 DNA: TGTGCCAGCAGAATACAGGGGACGACTAATGAAAAACTGTTTTTT
V gene: TRBV24-1; CDR3 length: 15; J gene: TRBJ2-1; D gene: NA; clone size: NA; CDR3 protein: CATMPRDKGYNEQFF; CDR3 DNA: TGTGCCACCATGCCCCGGGACAAGGGATACAATGAGCAGTTCTTC
V gene: TRBV5-4; CDR3 length: 13; J gene: TRBJ1-6; D gene: NA; clone size: many; CDR3 protein: CASSLRTDSPLHF; CDR3 DNA: TGTGCCAGCAGCTTGCGGACAGATTCACCCCTCCACTTT
V gene: TRBV7-9; CDR3 length: 14; J gene: TRBJ2-3; D gene: TRBD1; clone size: NA; CDR3 protein: CASAGDRATVMQYF; CDR3 DNA: TGTGCCAGCGCGGGGGACAGGGCTACAGTTATGCAGTATTTT
V gene: TRBV4-1; CDR3 length: 20; J gene: TRBJ2-1; D gene: NA; clone size: many; CDR3 protein: CASSHPGGGITSEPYNEQFF; CDR3 DNA: TGCGCCAGCAGCCACCCGGGCGGGGGCATTACCTCTGAGCCCTACAATGAGCAGTTCTTC
V gene: TRBV27; CDR3 length: 12; J gene: TRBJ1-5; D gene: NA; clone size: few; CDR3 protein: CASSFQDQPQHF; CDR3 DNA: TGTGCCAGCAGTTTTCAGGATCAGCCCCAGCATTTT
V gene: TRBV27; CDR3 length: 16; J gene: TRBJ2-5; D gene: NA; clone size: NA; CDR3 protein: CASSFRFVGVEETQYF; CDR3 DNA: TGTGCCAGCAGTTTCCGTTTTGTAGGGGTTGAAGAGACCCAGTACTTC
V gene: TRBV5-1; CDR3 length: 14; J gene: TRBJ2-3; D gene: TRBD2; clone size: NA; CDR3 protein: CASSFGGSTDTQYF; CDR3 DNA: TGCGCCAGCAGCTTCGGGGGGAGCACAGATACGCAGTATTTT
V gene: TRBV27; CDR3 length: 15; J gene: TRBJ2-7; D gene: TRBD1; clone size: NA; CDR3 protein: CASSLGTGEPYEQYF; CDR3 DNA: TGTGCCAGCAGTTTGGGGACAGGGGAACCCTACGAGCAGTACTTC
V gene: TRBV30; CDR3 length: 13; J gene: TRBJ1-1; D gene: NA; clone size: NA; CDR3 protein: CAWSIQVDTEAFF; CDR3 DNA: TGTGCCTGGAGTATTCAGGTGGACACTGAAGCTTTCTTT
V gene: TRBV7-9; CDR3 length: 13; J gene: TRBJ2-7; D gene: NA; clone size: few; CDR3 protein: CASSSPRTYEQYF; CDR3 DNA: TGTGCCAGCAGCTCGCCTAGGACCTACGAGCAGTACTTC
V gene: TRBV10-3; CDR3 length: 17; J gene: TRBJ2-1; D gene: NA; clone size: NA; CDR3 protein: CAISDPGGHRGYNEQFF; CDR3 DNA: TGTGCCATCAGTGACCCGGGTGGACACCGTGGCTACAATGAGCAGTTCTTC
V gene: TRBV6-5; CDR3 length: 13; J gene: TRBJ1-1; D gene: NA; clone size: NA; CDR3 protein: CASSIDPGTEAFF; CDR3 DNA: TGTGCCAGCAGCATAGACCCCGGGACAGAAGCTTTCTTT
V gene: TRBV11-3; CDR3 length: 17; J gene: TRBJ2-2; D gene: TRBD2; clone size: NA; CDR3 protein: CASSLDGLAGEAGELFF; CDR3 DNA: TGTGCCAGCAGCTTAGACGGACTAGCGGGAGAGGCAGGGGAGCTGTTTTTT
V gene: TRBV19; CDR3 length: 13; J gene: TRBJ2-5; D gene: TRBD1; clone size: NA; CDR3 protein: CASSLTGEETQYF; CDR3 DNA: TGTGCCAGTAGTTTGACAGGGGAAGAGACCCAGTACTTC
V gene: TRBV3-1/TRBV3-2; CDR3 length: 16; J gene: TRBJ1-6; D gene: TRBD1; clone size: NA; CDR3 protein: CASSQDPAGGNSPLHF; CDR3 DNA: TGTGCCAGCAGCCAAGATCCGGCAGGGGGAAATTCACCCCTCCACTTT
V gene: TRBV2; CDR3 length: 15; J gene: TRBJ1-6; D gene: TRBD1; clone size: NA; CDR3 protein: CASSEGRTGGSPLHF; CDR3 DNA: TGTGCCAGCAGTGAAGGAAGGACAGGGGGTTCACCCCTCCACTTT
V gene: TRBV7-8; CDR3 length: 15; J gene: TRBJ1-1; D gene: NA; clone size: NA; CDR3 protein: CASQSVGTSNTEAFF; CDR3 DNA: TGTGCCAGCCAATCTGTGGGGACATCGAACACTGAAGCTTTCTTT
V gene: TRBV19; CDR3 length: 14; J gene: TRBJ2-5; D gene: NA; clone size: NA; CDR3 protein: CASTEGGARKTQYF; CDR3 DNA: TGTGCCAGTACGGAAGGGGGAGCGCGGAAGACCCAGTACTTC
V gene: TRBV10-3; CDR3 length: 11; J gene: TRBJ2-2; D gene: NA; clone size: NA; CDR3 protein: CAIQGSGELFF; CDR3 DNA: TGTGCCATCCAGGGTTCCGGGGAGCTGTTTTTT
V gene: TRBV24-1; CDR3 length: 14; J gene: TRBJ1-1; D gene: TRBD1; clone size: few; CDR3 protein: CATSAPGQGTEAFF; CDR3 DNA: TGTGCCACCAGTGCCCCGGGACAGGGGACAGAAGCTTTCTTT
V gene: TRBV5-4; CDR3 length: 12; J gene: TRBJ1-1; D gene: NA; clone size: NA; CDR3 protein: CASSLDRARAFF; CDR3 DNA: TGTGCCAGCAGCTTGGACAGGGCTCGTGCTTTCTTT
V gene: TRBV11-2; CDR3 length: 15; J gene: TRBJ2-7; D gene: TRBD1; clone size: once; CDR3 protein: CASSSLRDRGLEQYF; CDR3 DNA: TGTGCCAGCAGCTCGTTGAGAGACAGGGGGCTTGAGCAGTACTTC
V gene: TRBV11-1; CDR3 length: 14; J gene: TRBJ2-1; D gene: TRBD2; clone size: NA; CDR3 protein: CASSFSGSNHEQFF; CDR3 DNA: TGTGCCAGCAGCTTTAGCGGGAGCAATCATGAGCAGTTCTTC
V gene: TRBV15; CDR3 length: 14; J gene: TRBJ2-1; D gene: NA; clone size: NA; CDR3 protein: CATSRARGRGEQFF; CDR3 DNA: TGTGCCACCAGCAGGGCTCGAGGTCGGGGTGAGCAGTTCTTC
V gene: TRBV5-1; CDR3 length: 14; J gene: TRBJ2-1; D gene: TRBD1; clone size: NA; CDR3 protein: CATSGTGGWDEQFF; CDR3 DNA: TGCGCCACTTCCGGGACAGGGGGCTGGGATGAGCAGTTCTTC
V gene: TRBV6-5; CDR3 length: 11; J gene: TRBJ2-7; D gene: NA; clone size: once; CDR3 protein: CASRIRDEQYF; CDR3 DNA: TGTGCCAGCAGGATCAGGGACGAGCAGTACTTC